This TCR beta chain was captured by sequencing in a study of T cells in Graves' hyperthyroidism and ophthalmopathy. Overall study findings and caveats: In simple terms, a model built on 13 V-J features told ophthalmopathy apart from stable hyperthyroidism. Most thyroid clonotypes with frequency above 0.001 were detected in blood.

Hyperthyroidism in the patients, aged 18 to 65, was newly diagnosed and under 2 months in duration. As regards this clonotype: The antigen remains undetermined.

The germline V gene has CDR1 MGHRA and CDR2 YSYEKL. This CDR3 comprises 16 residues. J gave up 5 bases and V 1 base, and 9 bases lay outside the gene matches. What was amplified from RNA transcripts were TCR beta CDR3 regions. The TCR CDR3 was amplified in a first-round RT-PCR using the HTBI primer set. MiXCR, run by TCRdb on the multiplex PCR reads, gives a single entry per CDR3 protein. The sample carries around 690,000 distinct CDR3 sequences, roughly a sixth recorded once. This sequence was found in a man in his fifties with Graves' hyperthyroidism. The chain links TRBV4-1 to TRBJ2-5; 8 bases agree with TRBD1. The specimen sequenced was blood. CDR3 residues: CASSQVGQGLGETQYF. The CDR3 nucleotides are TGCGCCAGCAGCCAAGTTGGACAGGGATTAGGGGAGACCCAGTACTTC.